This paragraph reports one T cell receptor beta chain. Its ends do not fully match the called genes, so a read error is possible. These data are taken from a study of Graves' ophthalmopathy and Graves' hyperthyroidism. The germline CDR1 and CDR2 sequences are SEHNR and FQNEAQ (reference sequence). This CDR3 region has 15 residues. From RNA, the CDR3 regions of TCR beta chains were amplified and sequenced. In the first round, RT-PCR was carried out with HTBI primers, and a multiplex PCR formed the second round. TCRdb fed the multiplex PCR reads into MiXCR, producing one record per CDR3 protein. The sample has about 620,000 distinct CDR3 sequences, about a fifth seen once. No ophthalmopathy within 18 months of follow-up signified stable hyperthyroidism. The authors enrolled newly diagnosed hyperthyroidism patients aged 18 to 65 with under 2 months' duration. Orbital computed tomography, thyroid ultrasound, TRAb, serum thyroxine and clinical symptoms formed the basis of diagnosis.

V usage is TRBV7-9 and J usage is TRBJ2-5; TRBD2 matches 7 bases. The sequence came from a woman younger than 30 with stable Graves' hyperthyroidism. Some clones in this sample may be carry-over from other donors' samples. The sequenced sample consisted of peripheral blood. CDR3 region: CASILLSGGQETQYF. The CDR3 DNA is TGTGCCAGCATCTTATTATCGGGAGGACAAGAGACCCAGTACTTC.